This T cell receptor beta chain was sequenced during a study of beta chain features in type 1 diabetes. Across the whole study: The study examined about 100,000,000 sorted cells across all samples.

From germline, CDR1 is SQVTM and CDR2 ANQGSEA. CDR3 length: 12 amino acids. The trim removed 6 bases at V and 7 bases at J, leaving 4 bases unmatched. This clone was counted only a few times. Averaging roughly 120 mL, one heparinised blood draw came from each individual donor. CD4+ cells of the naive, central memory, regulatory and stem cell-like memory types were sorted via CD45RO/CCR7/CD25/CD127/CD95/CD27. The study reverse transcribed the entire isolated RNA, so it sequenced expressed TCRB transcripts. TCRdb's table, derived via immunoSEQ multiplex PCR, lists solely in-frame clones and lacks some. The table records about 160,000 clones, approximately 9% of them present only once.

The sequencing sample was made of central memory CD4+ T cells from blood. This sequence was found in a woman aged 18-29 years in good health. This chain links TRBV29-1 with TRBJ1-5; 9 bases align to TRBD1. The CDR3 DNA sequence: TGCAGCGTGGGACAGGGAGGACAGCCCCAGCATTTT. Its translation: CSVGQGGQPQHF.